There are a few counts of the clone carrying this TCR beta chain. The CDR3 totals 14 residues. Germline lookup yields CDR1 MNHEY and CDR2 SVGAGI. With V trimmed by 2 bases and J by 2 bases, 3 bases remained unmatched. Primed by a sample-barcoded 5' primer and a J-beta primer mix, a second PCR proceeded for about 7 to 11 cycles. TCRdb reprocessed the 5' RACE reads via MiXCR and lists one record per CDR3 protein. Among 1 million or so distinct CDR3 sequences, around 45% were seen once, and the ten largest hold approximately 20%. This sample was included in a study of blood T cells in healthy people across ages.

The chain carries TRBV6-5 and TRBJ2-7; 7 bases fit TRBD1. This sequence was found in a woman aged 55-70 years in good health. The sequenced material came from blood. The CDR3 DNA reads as TGTGCCAGCAGTTACGGGGACAGTACCTACGAGCAGTACTTC. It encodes CASSYGDSTYEQYF.